What follows are 28 T cell receptor beta chains derived from one specimen sequenced in a study of OX40 agonist ivuxolimab in advanced cancers. Using immunoSEQ multiplex PCR, the repertoire was profiled, and TCRdb retains in-frame clones only, with some absent. The data show tens of thousands of clones, approximately 90% seen once. Here the sequenced sample was CD4+ or CD8+ T cells sorted from blood, taken in a trial of the OX40 agonist ivuxolimab. These TCRs come from an adult with an advanced solid tumor such as melanoma, head and neck, liver or kidney cancer.

V and J are TRBV2 and TRBJ2-5; 10 bases are a match to TRBD2. CDR1 is SNHLY and CDR2 is FYNNEI in the germline V gene. CDR3 length equals 15 residues. V trimming: 9 bases; J trimming: 5 bases; junction bases outside the gene matches: 12. DNA for the CDR3: TGTGCCAGTGGGCTTCGGGCTAGCGGGAGCGAGACCCAGTACTTC. As protein: CASGLRASGSETQYF.

This clone was counted a single time. The chain links TRBV7-9 to TRBJ1-1; 8 positions agree with TRBD1. CDR3 length: 14 amino acids. J lost 7 bases, V lost 5 bases, and 9 bases had no gene match. CDR1 SEHNR and CDR2 FQNEAQ come from the germline V gene (reference sequence). CDR3 amino acids: CASSVTGAMDEAFF. The DNA of the CDR3 is TGTGCCAGCAGCGTGACAGGGGCGATGGATGAAGCTTTCTTT.

The sample holds a few counts of this clone. Compared with germline, one end of the junction differs, possibly owing to a read error. The V call is TRBV18, the J call TRBJ2-4; D perhaps matches TRBD2 (5 bases). The CDR3 is 14 residues long. The germline V gene has CDR1 KGHSH and CDR2 LQKENI. In DNA, the CDR3 is TGTGCCAGCTCCCCACTAGTGAGGGCGGACATTCAGTACTTC. Translation: CASSPLVRADIQYF.

This rearrangement joins TRBV12-2 to TRBJ2-2; the D segment call TRBD1 is taken from the table without a DNA check. TRBV12-2 is termed a pseudogene. The CDR3 has 15 residues. DNA for the CDR3: TGTGCAAGTCGCCCCGGACAGGGGAACACCGGGGAGCTGTTTTTT. Encoded protein: CASRPGQGNTGELFF.

This sequence joins TRBV11-2 and TRBJ2-7, with D perhaps TRBD2 (5 bases). Germline loops: CDR1 SGHAT, CDR2 FQNNGV. Trimming left V 5 bases short and J 2 bases short, with 7 bases between. This CDR3 is built from 12 residues. The CDR3 spells CASSRRAYEQYF. CDR3 nucleotide sequence: TGTGCCAGCAGCCGGCGGGCCTACGAGCAGTACTTC. The whole variable domain, remainder taken from reference TRBV11-2 and TRBJ2-7, is EAGVAQSPRYKIIEKRQSVAFWCNPISGHATLYWYQQILGQGPKLLIQFQNNGVVDDSQLPKDRFSAERLKGVDSTLKIQPAKLEDSAVYLCASSRRAYEQYFGPGTRLTVT.

The J gene is TRBJ2-7, the V gene TRBV18; TRBD1 aligns across 10 bases. J gave up 4 bases and V 5 bases, and 2 bases lay outside the gene matches. Germline V lookup: CDR1 KGHSH, CDR2 LQKENI. CDR3 size: 13 residues. The CDR3: CASSGTGVYEQYF. CDR3 nucleotide sequence: TGTGCCAGCTCAGGGACAGGGGTTTACGAGCAGTACTTC.

This clone was seen only once. The V and J genes are TRBV7-2 and TRBJ2-1; 12 nucleotides align to TRBD2. The CDR3 is 17 residues long. Germline V gene sequence: CDR1 SGHTA, CDR2 FQGNSA. V lost 3 bases to trimming and J lost 0 bases; unmatched junction nucleotides: 3. The CDR3 coding sequence is TGTGCCAGCAGCTTGACTAGCGGGAGAAGCTCCTACAATGAGCAGTTCTTC. Its protein product is CASSLTSGRSSYNEQFF.

The chain couples TRBV4-2 to TRBJ2-1; 8 bases are a match to TRBD2. This CDR3 has 18 residues. V lost 1 base to trimming and J lost 8 bases; unmatched junction nucleotides: 16. Germline loops: CDR1 LGHNA, CDR2 YNFKEQ. The CDR3 bases are TGTGCCAGCAGCCAAGTTGCGCGAGCGGGAGAGTCGAGAGATGAGCAGTTCTTC. Translating it yields CASSQVARAGESRDEQFF.

This clone has more than one count but fewer than ten. The chain is built from TRBV30 and TRBJ1-3, with D possibly matching TRBD1 (5 bases). CDR3 length equals 13 residues. The V end lost 0 bases, the J end lost 2 bases, and 5 bases lay between the germline ends. In germline, CDR1 is GTSNPN, CDR2 SVGIG (reference sequence). CDR3: CAWSVGPGNTIYF. The CDR3 coding sequence is TGTGCCTGGAGTGTGGGGCCTGGAAACACCATATATTTT. Based on the CDR3 plus reference TRBV30 and TRBJ1-3, the full variable domain is SQTIHQWPATLVQPVGSPLSLECTVEGTSNPNLYWYRQAAGRGLQLLFYSVGIGQISSEVPQNLSASRPQDRQFILSSKKLLLSDSGFYLCAWSVGPGNTIYFGEGSWLTVV.

This clone was detected once. This chain uses TRBV29-1 with TRBJ1-1; 8 positions match TRBD1. CDR3 length equals 15 residues. The V segment lost 7 bases and the J segment 5 bases; nucleotides outside the gene matches: 15. Looked up from germline, CDR1 is SQVTM and CDR2 is ANQGSEA. In nucleotides, the CDR3 is TGCAGCGGCGGGGGGGTCGCAGGGGGCCGAACTGAAGCTTTCTTT. Translated: CSGGGVAGGRTEAFF. The full variable domain, rest sourced from reference TRBV29-1 and TRBJ1-1, is SAVISQKPSRDICQRGTSLTIQCQVDSQVTMMFWYRQQPGQSLTLIATANQGSEATYESGFVIDKFPISRPNLTFSTLTVSNMSPEDSSIYLCSGGGVAGGRTEAFFGQGTRLTVV.

This chain uses TRBV5-1 with TRBJ2-7; D gene uncertain. CDR1 is SGHRS and CDR2 is YFSETQ in the germline V gene. This CDR3 spans 14 amino acids. V shed 2 bases and J shed 0 bases, with 9 bases lying between them. The CDR3 DNA sequence: TGCGCCAGCAGCTTCATAACCAGCTCCTACGAGCAGTACTTC. This codes for CASSFITSSYEQYF.

The chain joins TRBV19 to TRBJ2-7; D is uncertain. The germline gives CDR1 LNHDA, CDR2 SQIVND (reference sequence). The CDR3 extends over 14 amino acids. With 5 bases removed from V and 2 bases from J, the gap between germline ends came to 13 bases. CDR3 nucleotides: TGTGCCAGTAGTCCCCTGTTGGAAACCTACGAGCAGTACTTC. Protein: CASSPLLETYEQYF.

This chain links TRBV7-9 with TRBJ1-2; D not certain. Germline V gene sequence: CDR1 SEHNR, CDR2 FQNEAQ (reference sequence). CDR3 length: 12 residues. V was pared by 10 bases and J by 0 bases, with 9 bases between. The CDR3 protein is CATSEANYGYTF. Here the CDR3 DNA reads TGTGCCACCAGTGAAGCTAACTATGGCTACACCTTC.

The J gene is TRBJ2-7, the V gene TRBV9, with D possibly matching TRBD2 (5 bases). Germline assignment: CDR1 SGDLS and CDR2 YYNGEE. The V gene lost 0 bases and the J gene lost 0 bases, with 10 bases spanning the gap. This CDR3 contains 15 residues. The CDR3 sequence is CASSVGGDFSYEQYF. CDR3 in DNA: TGTGCCAGCAGCGTAGGGGGAGATTTCTCCTACGAGCAGTACTTC.

This rearrangement joins TRBV6-5 to TRBJ2-3; TRBD1 aligns across 7 bases. In germline, CDR1 is MNHEY, CDR2 SVGAGI. There are 16 residues in the CDR3. The trim removed 4 bases at V and 0 bases at J, leaving 7 bases unmatched. The CDR3 is CASSSRQGTSTDTQYF. CDR3 bases: TGTGCCAGCAGTTCCCGACAGGGAACTAGCACAGATACGCAGTATTTT.

This chain uses TRBV19 with TRBJ2-2, with a possible D match to TRBD2 (6 bases). Trimming pared 8 bases from V and 4 bases from J, leaving 14 bases between. The germline CDR1 and CDR2 sequences are LNHDA and SQIVND (reference sequence). This CDR3 region has 14 residues. CDR3 bases: TGTGCCAGTGGACCGGGAGTCAGCACCGGGGAGCTGTTTTTT. It codes for CASGPGVSTGELFF.

This chain connects TRBV7-2 to TRBJ1-1; 11 nucleotides match TRBD1. V shed 2 bases and J 4 bases; nucleotides not matched to a gene: 3. Germline V gene data show CDR1 as SGHTA and CDR2 as FQGNSA. The CDR3 length is 15 residues. CDR3 nucleotide sequence: TGTGCCAGCAGCTTAAAGGGACAGGGGGTCACTGAAGCTTTCTTT. It is translated as CASSLKGQGVTEAFF.

This rearrangement joins TRBV28 to TRBJ1-1, with no clear D. Germline loops: CDR1 MDHEN, CDR2 SYDVKM. There are 13 residues in the CDR3. Trimming stripped 5 bases from V and 4 bases from J, with 11 bases between. CDR3 sequence (DNA): TGTGCCAGCAGTCCCCTAATAGCCACTGAAGCTTTCTTT. Translation gives CASSPLIATEAFF.

Concerning this clone: Different DNA sequences within this sample yield the same CDR3. The V call is TRBV6-1, the J call TRBJ2-7; D is unclear. CDR3 size: 11 residues. The germline V and J ends were trimmed by 6 bases and 3 bases, with 6 bases remaining between them. Germline V gene lookup returns CDR1 MNHNS and CDR2 SASEGT. The CDR3 nucleotides are TGTGCCAGCAGAGTTAACTACGAGCAGTACTTC. The encoded protein is CASRVNYEQYF.

This clone was observed a single time. The chain links TRBV19 to TRBJ2-1, with 13 bases identical to TRBD2. The germline CDR1 and CDR2 sequences are LNHDA and SQIVND (reference sequence). The CDR3 length is 15 residues. After removal of 6 bases from V and 4 bases from J, the junction contained 3 bases not matched to a gene. This CDR3 reads CASRLAGGTYNEQFF. Written as DNA, the CDR3 is TGTGCCAGTAGACTAGCGGGAGGGACGTACAATGAGCAGTTCTTC.

This chain joins TRBV30 and TRBJ2-5, with 11 bases fitting TRBD2. With 5 bases clipped from V and 2 bases from J, the junction kept 1 base outside the gene matches. There are 13 residues in the CDR3. The V gene's germline CDR1 is GTSNPN and CDR2 SVGIG (reference sequence). The CDR3 protein is CAWGTSGQETQYF. The DNA of the CDR3 is TGTGCCTGGGGGACTAGCGGACAAGAGACCCAGTACTTC.

This clone was observed once. The chain combines TRBV7-2 with TRBJ1-4; D call uncertain. The CDR3 is 13 amino acids. Germline assignment: CDR1 SGHTA and CDR2 FQGNSA. Trimming stripped 5 bases from V and 8 bases from J, with 12 bases between. The CDR3 loop is CASSPNLGEKLFF. CDR3 sequence (DNA): TGTGCCAGCAGCCCAAACCTTGGGGAAAAACTGTTTTTT.

The V gene is TRBV7-6, the J gene TRBJ2-1, with 9 bases identical to TRBD2. Germline V gene sequence: CDR1 SGHVS, CDR2 FNYEAQ. This CDR3 is built from 18 residues. V lost 5 bases, J lost 0 bases, and 11 bases stayed unmatched. Here the CDR3 DNA reads TGTGCCAGCAGCCCACGACTAGCGGTTTTGAGCTCCTACAATGAGCAGTTCTTC. It encodes CASSPRLAVLSSYNEQFF.

The rearrangement uses TRBV21-1 and TRBJ1-5; no DNA check was done on the table's D call, TRBD1. TRBV21-1 constitutes a pseudogene. The CDR3 sequence is 15 residues long. The CDR3 reads CASPGTGLGNQPQHF. The DNA for the CDR3 is TGTGCCAGTCCCGGGACAGGGTTAGGCAATCAGCCCCAGCATTTT.

The rearrangement uses TRBV9 and TRBJ2-7, with 10 bases matching TRBD1. The V gene end was trimmed by 3 bases and the J gene end by 7 bases; junction bases not matched to a gene: 13. CDR3 length equals 16 residues. CDR1 is SGDLS and CDR2 is YYNGEE in the germline V gene. CDR3 loop: CASSAQLWDRGGEQYF. Written as DNA, the CDR3 is TGTGCCAGCAGCGCCCAACTCTGGGACAGGGGTGGGGAGCAGTACTTC.

The chain is built from TRBV5-1 and TRBJ2-3, with 7 bases lining up with TRBD2. The CDR3 is 17 residues long. V shed 3 bases and J 2 bases; nucleotides not matched to a gene: 12. Germline-derived CDR1 and CDR2 are SGHRS and YFSETQ. The CDR3 DNA is TGCGCCAGCAGCTCCTGGGCGGGGGATTCTATCACAGATACGCAGTATTTT. It yields the protein CASSSWAGDSITDTQYF. The whole variable domain, remainder taken from reference TRBV5-1 and TRBJ2-3, is KAGVTQTPRYLIKTRGQQVTLSCSPISGHRSVSWYQQTPGQGLQFLFEYFSETQRNKGNFPGRFSGRQFSNSRSEMNVSTLELGDSALYLCASSSWAGDSITDTQYFGPGTRLTVL.

The V gene is TRBV11-3, the J gene TRBJ2-5, with D tentatively TRBD1 (6 bases). CDR3 length equals 13 residues. The germline V and J ends were trimmed by 4 bases and 5 bases, with 11 bases remaining between them. Looked up from germline, CDR1 is SGHNT and CDR2 is YENEEA. The CDR3 region has the DNA TGTGCCAGCAGCTCTGGGGGCTGGGAGACCCAGTACTTC. Its protein product is CASSSGGWETQYF.

V and J are TRBV2 and TRBJ2-5; 7 bases align to TRBD1. Trimming cost V 5 bases and J 0 bases; bases outside gene matches: 6. Germline V CDR1 and CDR2: SNHLY, FYNNEI. This CDR3 has 15 amino acids. The CDR3 here is CASSSPTGYQETQYF. In DNA form, the CDR3 reads TGTGCCAGCAGTAGCCCGACAGGGTACCAAGAGACCCAGTACTTC.